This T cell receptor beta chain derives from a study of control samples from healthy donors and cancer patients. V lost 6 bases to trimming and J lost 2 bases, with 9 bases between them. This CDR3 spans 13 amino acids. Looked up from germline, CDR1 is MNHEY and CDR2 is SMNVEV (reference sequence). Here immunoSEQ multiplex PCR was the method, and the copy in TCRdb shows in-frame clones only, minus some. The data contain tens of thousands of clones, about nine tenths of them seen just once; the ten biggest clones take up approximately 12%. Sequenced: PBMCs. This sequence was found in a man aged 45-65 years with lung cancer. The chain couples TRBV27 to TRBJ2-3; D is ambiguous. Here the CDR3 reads CASSSADTDTQYF. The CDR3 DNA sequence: TGTGCCAGCAGCTCGGCCGACACAGATACGCAGTATTTT.